This entry features one TCR beta chain sequence. The sample originates from a study of blood T cells in healthy people across ages. The CDR3 runs to 15 residues. The germline V and J ends were trimmed by 2 bases and 2 bases, with 13 bases remaining between them. Germline V lookup: CDR1 MDHEN, CDR2 SYDVKM. Sample-barcoded 5' priming and a J-beta primer mix drove a second PCR of roughly 7 to 11 cycles. TCRdb ran MiXCR on the 5' RACE reads and lists one entry per CDR3 protein. The data contain 720,000 or so distinct CDR3 sequences, around 43% of them singletons. The source material was blood. This TCR came from an elderly man in good health. This chain uses TRBV28 with TRBJ2-7; the D gene could be TRBD1 or TRBD2 (6 bases each). The CDR3 coding sequence is TGTGCCAGCAGTTTAAGGGGGGAGTGGGCCTACGAGCAGTACTTC. It translates to CASSLRGEWAYEQYF.